This T cell receptor (beta chain) was obtained from a study of blood T cell repertoires in COVID-19 (dated by TCRdb to about 2020). As for the study more broadly: Samples covering the acute and convalescent phases of COVID-19 were provided by collaborators in the United States, Italy and Spain. The material from the prospective study consisted of cDNA or gDNA derived from T cells, B-cell-depleted T cells, or PBMCs. Deeply sampled blood TCRbeta repertoires from subjects exposed to, actively infected with, or recovered from COVID-19 were included in the dataset. The repertoires were made available in a free public database intended to serve as a resource for research on the immune response to SARS-CoV-2. The samples were drawn from the first 160 participants of the ongoing ImmuneRACE study and from 1,254 subjects provided by 6 global collaborators. Nearly every sample came with metadata listing a de-identified subject ID, COVID-19 status, age in years and sex. HLA class I and class II types, where available, came from metadata supplied by the sample provider rather than from assay-based typing. Overall study results and their limits: Clinical and demographic metadata were provided uncurated, with the amount varying by source and participant.

Whole blood was collected in K2EDTA tubes by collaborating institutions according to the institutions' own protocols. For TCRbeta analysis, collaborator samples were shipped as frozen whole blood, as isolated PBMCs, or as DNA extracted from either sample type. The V end gives up 10 bases and the J end 5 bases, leaving 7 bases in the junction not matched to a gene. As encoded in the germline V gene (reference sequence), CDR1 is MNHEY while CDR2 is SMNVEV. Including the terminal cysteine and phenylalanine, the CDR3 comprises 13 residues. The CDR3 DNA has 39 bases and is translated from base 1. As for this clone: Its antigen remains undetermined. No much larger clonotype is one base removed from it; base qualities were not supplied.

TCRbeta CDR3 regions were amplified from genomic DNA using the immunoSEQ Assay, a bias-controlled multiplex PCR. In the original analysis: Within the assay, amplification of reference gene primers was used to estimate how many nucleated cells each sample contained. To quantify the absolute abundance of each unique TCRbeta CDR3 rearrangement, sequence reads were collapsed and filtered. For each sample, productive Simpson clonality was calculated as the square root of Simpson's diversity index across productive rearrangements. TCRdb limited this immuneACCESS table to in-frame rearrangements with V and J called. A share of clones is missing; checked studies link under half to unresolved V genes, and the rest is unexplained. V and J calls and clone size are copied from that table; D and trimming were computed from the DNA. The sample records approximately 90,000 clones, around 80% of which are singletons. Jointly, the top ten make up about 1.2% of the sample.

The sequence was obtained from an elderly woman with acute or convalescent COVID-19. The V and J segments used are TRBV27 and TRBJ2-1, with 8 bases in between that match TRBD1. The specimen sequenced was peripheral blood. The CDR3 reads CATRGTGDNEQFF. The base sequence is TGTGCCACCAGAGGGACAGGAGACAATGAGCAGTTCTTC.